Following are 30 T cell receptor beta chains from one sample sequenced in a study of OX40 agonist ivuxolimab in advanced cancers. The method was immunoSEQ multiplex PCR; TCRdb's version includes in-frame clones alone and lacks a portion of them. The data show about 54,000 clones, about 83% seen once. The specimen was CD4+ or CD8+ T cells sorted from blood, collected in a trial of the OX40 agonist ivuxolimab. These receptors were collected from an adult with an advanced solid tumor such as melanoma, head and neck, liver or kidney cancer.

The J gene is TRBJ1-4, the V gene TRBV5-5; 8 bases match TRBD1. From germline, CDR1 is SGHKS and CDR2 YYEKEE (reference sequence). The ends lost 5 bases at V and 7 bases at J; junction bases unmatched: 10. The CDR3 loop spans 15 amino acids. The CDR3 nucleotides are TGTGCCAGCAGTTTGAAGGACAGGGTTGGTGAAAAACTGTTTTTT. It encodes CASSLKDRVGEKLFF. Full variable domain (missing parts from reference TRBV5-5 and TRBJ1-4): DAGVTQSPTHLIKTRGQQVTLRCSPISGHKSVSWYQQVLGQGPQFIFQYYEKEERGRGNFPDRFSARQFPNYSSELNVNALLLGDSALYLCASSLKDRVGEKLFFGSGTQLSVL.

This rearrangement joins TRBV7-9 to TRBJ2-7; the D gene could be TRBD1 or TRBD2 (5 bases each). This CDR3 contains 12 residues. Germline-derived CDR1 and CDR2 are SEHNR and FQNEAQ (reference sequence). Trimming pared 1 base from V and 7 bases from J, leaving 8 bases between. The DNA of the CDR3 is TGTGCCAGCAGCTTAGATTGGGGGGAGCAGTACTTC. This encodes CASSLDWGEQYF.

This clone was counted only a few times. The chain combines TRBV11-3 with TRBJ1-1, with unresolved D. The CDR3 spans 14 residues. Germline V gene data show CDR1 as SGHNT and CDR2 as YENEEA. With 5 bases removed from V and 1 base from J, the gap between germline ends came to 11 bases. The CDR3 bases are TGTGCCAGCAGCCCATTGACACCGAACACTGAAGCTTTCTTT. Protein sequence: CASSPLTPNTEAFF.

The V call is TRBV5-1, the J call TRBJ1-4; TRBD1 matches at 9 bases. The CDR3 has 17 residues. Germline V lookup: CDR1 SGHRS, CDR2 YFSETQ. Trimming cost V 0 bases and J 5 bases; bases outside gene matches: 8. DNA of the CDR3: TGCGCCAGCAGCTTGGTAGGTTCGACAGGGGGAAATGAAAAACTGTTTTTT. Protein: CASSLVGSTGGNEKLFF.

The V gene is TRBV7-2, the J gene TRBJ2-7, with TRBD2 identical over 7 bases. The germline gives CDR1 SGHTA, CDR2 FQGNSA. Germline trimming cut 0 bases from V and 4 bases from J; bases unmatched to any gene: 6. The CDR3 sequence is 15 residues long. The CDR3 spells CASSLALAVIYEQYF. CDR3 DNA: TGTGCCAGCAGCTTAGCTCTAGCGGTAATTTACGAGCAGTACTTC. The full variable domain, rest sourced from reference TRBV7-2 and TRBJ2-7, is GAGVSQSPSNKVTEKGKDVELRCDPISGHTALYWYRQSLGQGLEFLIYFQGNSAPDKSGLPSDRFSAERTGGSVSTLTIQRTQQEDSAVYLCASSLALAVIYEQYFGPGTRLTVT.

The J gene is TRBJ2-5, the V gene TRBV7-2; D is unresolved. V was pared by 5 bases and J by 5 bases, with 9 bases between. The CDR3 sequence is 12 residues long. Germline loops: CDR1 SGHTA, CDR2 FQGNSA. Here the CDR3 reads CASSHGRETQYF. The DNA of the CDR3 is TGTGCCAGCAGCCATGGGCGGGAGACCCAGTACTTC.

V is TRBV7-3 and J is TRBJ2-5; TRBD2 matches at 9 bases. Unmatched junction bases numbered 4, after V lost 5 bases and J lost 3 bases. CDR3 length: 14 amino acids. Germline loops: CDR1 SGHTA, CDR2 FQGTGA. The CDR3 protein is CASSPLAGEETQYF. CDR3 nucleotides: TGTGCCAGCAGCCCATTAGCGGGAGAAGAGACCCAGTACTTC.

The gene calls are TRBV11-2 and TRBJ1-1, with TRBD1 matching 9 bases. The germline CDR1 and CDR2 sequences are SGHAT and FQNNGV. The CDR3 has 15 amino acids. V lost 8 bases and J lost 4; bases outside the gene matches: 11. The CDR3 coding sequence is TGTGCCAGCGAGGGGAGGAGACAGGGGGGCACTGAAGCTTTCTTT. Protein product: CASEGRRQGGTEAFF.

The chain is built from TRBV5-1 and TRBJ2-7, with D possibly being TRBD2 (6 bases). The CDR3 totals 14 residues. CDR1 and CDR2 from the germline V gene are SGHRS and YFSETQ. V lost 4 bases and J 1 base, leaving 12 bases between the germline ends. In DNA, the CDR3 is TGCGCCAGCAGCAGCGGGTCGACTTCCTACGAGCAGTACTTC. It specifies CASSSGSTSYEQYF.

J is TRBJ1-5 and V is TRBV5-4; perhaps TRBD1 as D (5 bases). Trimming cost V 5 bases and J 6 bases, with 18 bases left between them. This CDR3 comprises 15 residues. Per germline, CDR1 SGHNT and CDR2 YYREEE (reference sequence). The CDR3 bases are TGTGCCAGCAGTATAAGGGGCGCAGGGCCTCAGCCCCAGCATTTT. It yields the protein CASSIRGAGPQPQHF.

The CDR3: CASSIRTSGRPENIQYF. The CDR3 DNA reads as TGCGCCAGCAGCATCCGGACTAGCGGGAGGCCAGAAAACATTCAGTACTTC. The V and J genes are TRBV5-1 and TRBJ2-4; 14 bases match TRBD2. Trimming at V came to 4 bases and at J to 5 bases, leaving 8 bases not matched to a gene. Germline lookup yields CDR1 SGHRS and CDR2 YFSETQ. This CDR3 region has 17 residues.

V usage is TRBV19 and J usage is TRBJ1-5; 9 nucleotides line up with TRBD1. This CDR3 has 14 amino acids. With 6 bases clipped from V and 6 bases from J, the junction kept 6 bases outside the gene matches. Germline-derived CDR1 and CDR2 are LNHDA and SQIVND (reference sequence). DNA of the CDR3: TGTGCCAGTAGAAGGGACAGGGCGGCTCAGCCCCAGCATTTT. Translated: CASRRDRAAQPQHF.

V is TRBV7-2 and J is TRBJ2-3; maybe TRBD1 (7 bases). CDR1 is SGHTA, CDR2 FQGNSA, per germline. V dropped 8 bases and J dropped 4 bases, with 13 bases sitting between them. The CDR3 length is 13 residues. The CDR3 loop reads CASQGGGSDTQYF. Here the CDR3 DNA reads TGTGCCAGCCAGGGGGGCGGGTCAGATACGCAGTATTTT.

This clone was picked up one time. The genes are TRBV11-2 and TRBJ2-3; 9 bases are a match to TRBD2. The CDR3 has 16 residues. Germline loops: CDR1 SGHAT, CDR2 FQNNGV. V dropped 2 bases and J dropped 3; count of bases not matched to a gene: 6. CDR3: CASSLRGAGGTDTQYF. The CDR3, as DNA: TGTGCCAGCAGCTTACGGGGAGCGGGAGGAACAGATACGCAGTATTTT.

The CDR3 region has the DNA TGTGCCAGCAGCTTACGGGCGCAGGGCAAAAACATTCAGTACTTC. Amino acids: CASSLRAQGKNIQYF. This chain connects TRBV7-8 to TRBJ2-4; maybe TRBD1 (5 bases). V was shortened by 2 bases and J by 3 bases, with 11 bases between the two germline ends. This CDR3 is 15 amino acids long. Germline values: CDR1 SGHVS, CDR2 FQNEAQ.

The V gene is TRBV5-4, the J gene TRBJ2-5; unclear D gene. The CDR3 has 14 amino acids. Germline V gene lookup returns CDR1 SGHNT and CDR2 YYREEE (reference sequence). Deletions cut 2 bases from V and 4 bases from J, with 12 bases between. The CDR3 region is CASSLSTGRETQYF. The CDR3 DNA is TGTGCCAGCAGCTTAAGTACCGGGCGAGAGACCCAGTACTTC.

The rearrangement joins TRBV5-1 to TRBJ1-2, with 11 positions matching TRBD1. CDR1 is SGHRS and CDR2 is YFSETQ in the germline V gene. Trimming at V came to 4 bases and at J to 7 bases, leaving 15 bases not matched to a gene. This CDR3 has 17 residues. In DNA form, the CDR3 reads TGCGCCAGCAGCCCCGGGACAGGGGGTGTCTGGAGCAGTGGCTACACCTTC. It codes for CASSPGTGGVWSSGYTF.

The chain combines TRBV27 with TRBJ2-7; D call uncertain. The V end lost 5 bases, the J end lost 6 bases, and 14 bases lay between the germline ends. The germline CDR1 and CDR2 sequences are MNHEY and SMNVEV (reference sequence). CDR3 length: 13 amino acids. This CDR3 reads CASSPGFTSEQYF. The CDR3 DNA reads as TGTGCCAGCAGTCCTGGGTTTACGTCCGAGCAGTACTTC.

The chain couples TRBV7-9 to TRBJ2-7; 9 nucleotides agree with TRBD2. The V gene's germline CDR1 is SEHNR and CDR2 FQNEAQ (reference sequence). The CDR3 runs 19 residues. Trimming cost V 1 base and J 5 bases; bases outside gene matches: 18. The CDR3 region has the DNA TGTGCCAGCAGCTTAGGACGGCGGGAGGGCCATAGGATCTTGGACGAGCAGTACTTC. Its protein product is CASSLGRREGHRILDEQYF.

The genes are TRBV28 and TRBJ2-5; D ambiguous. Germline loops: CDR1 MDHEN, CDR2 SYDVKM. V was clipped by 5 bases and J by 5 bases, with 9 bases between them. CDR3 length equals 12 residues. CDR3 loop: CASSATWETQYF. In DNA, the CDR3 is TGTGCCAGCAGTGCGACCTGGGAGACCCAGTACTTC.

This chain connects TRBV18 to TRBJ2-3, with 9 bases matching TRBD1. The J segment lost 1 base and the V segment lost 3 bases, leaving 2 bases of the junction unmatched. The length of the CDR3 is 15 residues. CDR1 and CDR2 from the germline V gene are KGHSH and LQKENI. The CDR3 sequence is CASSPRTGGTDTQYF. The CDR3 nucleotides are TGTGCCAGCTCACCCAGGACAGGGGGCACAGATACGCAGTATTTT.

The chain couples TRBV10-2 to TRBJ1-5; no clear D. This CDR3 is 13 amino acids long. Trimming left V 6 bases short and J 5 bases short, with 11 bases between. Germline-derived CDR1 and CDR2 are WSHSY and SAAADI. CDR3 nucleotide sequence: TGCGCCAGCAGCCCGCCGGGAGATCAGCCCCAGCATTTT. Translated: CASSPPGDQPQHF.

The gene calls are TRBV7-8 and TRBJ2-7, with 9 positions matching TRBD1. Germline-derived CDR1 and CDR2 are SGHVS and FQNEAQ. V lost 5 bases and J lost 3; bases outside the gene matches: 5. CDR3 length: 14 residues. Written as DNA, the CDR3 is TGTGCCAGCAGCCCTCGGACAGGGGTCTACGAGCAGTACTTC. Protein product: CASSPRTGVYEQYF.

The CDR3 coding sequence is TGTGCCAGCACCTTAGGACAGACTGCAACTAATGAAAAACTGTTTTTT. It is translated as CASTLGQTATNEKLFF. This chain connects TRBV28 to TRBJ1-4; perhaps TRBD1 as D (6 bases). CDR3 length: 16 residues. V dropped 7 bases and J dropped 0 bases, with 15 bases sitting between them. Germline V lookup: CDR1 MDHEN, CDR2 SYDVKM.

The chain couples TRBV10-2 to TRBJ2-5; TRBD1 agrees at 9 bases. Unmatched junction bases numbered 5, after V lost 7 bases and J lost 5 bases. Germline V gene data show CDR1 as WSHSY and CDR2 as SAAADI. This CDR3 spans 13 amino acids. CDR3 loop: CASNRDREETQYF. As DNA, the CDR3 is TGCGCCAGCAACCGGGACAGGGAGGAGACCCAGTACTTC.

In this sample, this clone turned up a few times. The chain couples TRBV18 to TRBJ1-4; 8 positions match TRBD1. J was trimmed by 7 bases and V by 3 bases; bases with no gene match: 7. Germline lookup yields CDR1 KGHSH and CDR2 LQKENI. The CDR3 covers 15 residues. CDR3 protein: CASSPLSGGLEKLFF. The CDR3 nucleotides are TGTGCCAGCTCACCTTTGTCAGGGGGCCTTGAAAAACTGTTTTTT.

The chain carries TRBV30 and TRBJ2-7; D gene uncertain. The CDR3 has 12 residues. CDR1 and CDR2 (germline): GTSNPN, SVGIG (reference sequence). Written as DNA, the CDR3 is TGTGCTGGGATCTCTACTTCCTACGAGCAGTACTTC. Its protein is CAGISTSYEQYF.

For this clone: One end of the junction does not line up with germline, which may come from a read error. This chain links TRBV7-2 with TRBJ2-1; no clear D gene. The V gene's germline CDR1 is SGHTA and CDR2 FQGNSA. The length of the CDR3 is 13 residues. For the CDR3, the DNA is TGTGCCAGCAGCTTAGAATCATACAGTGAGCAGTTCTTC. Translated: CASSLESYSEQFF. The complete variable domain, with remaining parts taken from reference TRBV7-2 and TRBJ2-1, reads GAGVSQSPSNKVTEKGKDVELRCDPISGHTALYWYRQSLGQGLEFLIYFQGNSAPDKSGLPSDRFSAERTGGSVSTLTIQRTQQEDSAVYLCASSLESYSEQFFGPGTRLTVL.

This clone was counted only a few times. The rearrangement uses TRBV4-1 and TRBJ2-1; D might be TRBD1 (5 bases). CDR1 and CDR2 (germline): MGHRA, YSYEKL. This CDR3 contains 14 residues. The V and J ends lost 0 bases and 8 bases respectively, with 11 bases between them. The CDR3: CASSQEQGGHEQFF. CDR3 sequence (DNA): TGCGCCAGCAGCCAAGAGCAGGGTGGCCATGAGCAGTTCTTC.

This clone was recorded once. The chain employs TRBV9 and TRBJ1-1, with a weak D call TRBD1 (5 bases). The CDR3 extends over 15 amino acids. The V end lost 3 bases, the J end lost 1 base, and 13 bases lay between the germline ends. Germline V gene lookup returns CDR1 SGDLS and CDR2 YYNGEE. CDR3 sequence: CASSAIPDTNTEAFF. In DNA, the CDR3 is TGTGCCAGCAGCGCTATTCCGGACACGAACACTGAAGCTTTCTTT.